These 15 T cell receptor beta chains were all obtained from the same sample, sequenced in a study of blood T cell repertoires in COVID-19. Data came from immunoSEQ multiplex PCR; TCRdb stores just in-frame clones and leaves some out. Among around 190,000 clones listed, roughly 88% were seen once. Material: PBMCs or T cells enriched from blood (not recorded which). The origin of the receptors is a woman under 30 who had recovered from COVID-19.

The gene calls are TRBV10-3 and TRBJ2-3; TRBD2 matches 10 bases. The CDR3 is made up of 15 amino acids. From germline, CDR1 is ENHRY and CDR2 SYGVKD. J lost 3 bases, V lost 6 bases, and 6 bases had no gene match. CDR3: CAISLGLAETDTQYF. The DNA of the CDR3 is TGTGCCATCAGCCTAGGACTAGCGGAAACAGATACGCAGTATTTT.

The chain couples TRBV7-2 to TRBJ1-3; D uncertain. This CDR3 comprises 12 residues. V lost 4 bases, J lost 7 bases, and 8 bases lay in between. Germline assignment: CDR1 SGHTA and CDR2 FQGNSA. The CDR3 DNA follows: TGTGCCAGCAGCTCCTCCCTTAACACCATATATTTT. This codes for CASSSSLNTIYF. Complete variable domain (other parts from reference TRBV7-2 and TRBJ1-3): GAGVSQSPSNKVTEKGKDVELRCDPISGHTALYWYRQSLGQGLEFLIYFQGNSAPDKSGLPSDRFSAERTGGSVSTLTIQRTQQEDSAVYLCASSSSLNTIYFGEGSWLTVV.

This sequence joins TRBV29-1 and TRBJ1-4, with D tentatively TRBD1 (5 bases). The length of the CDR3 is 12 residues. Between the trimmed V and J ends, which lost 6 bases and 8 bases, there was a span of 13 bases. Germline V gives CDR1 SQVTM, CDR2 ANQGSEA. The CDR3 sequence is CSVLRGGEKLFF. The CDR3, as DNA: TGCAGCGTGTTGAGGGGAGGCGAAAAACTGTTTTTT.

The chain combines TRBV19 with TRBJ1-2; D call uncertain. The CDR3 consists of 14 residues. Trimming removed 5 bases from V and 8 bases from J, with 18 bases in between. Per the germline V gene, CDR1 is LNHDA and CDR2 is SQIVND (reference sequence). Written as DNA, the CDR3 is TGTGCCAGTAGTCCGTCTCAGGAATATTACGGCTACACCTTC. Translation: CASSPSQEYYGYTF.

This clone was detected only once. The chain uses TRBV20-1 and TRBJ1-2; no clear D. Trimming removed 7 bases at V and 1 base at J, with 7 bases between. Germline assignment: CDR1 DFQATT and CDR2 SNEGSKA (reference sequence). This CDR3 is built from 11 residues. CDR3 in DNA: TGCAGTGGGGAGAGTAACTATGGCTACACCTTC. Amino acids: CSGESNYGYTF.

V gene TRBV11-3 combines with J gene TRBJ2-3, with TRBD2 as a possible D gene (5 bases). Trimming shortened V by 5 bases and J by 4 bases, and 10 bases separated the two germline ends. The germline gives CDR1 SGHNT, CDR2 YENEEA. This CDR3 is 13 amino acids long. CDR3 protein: CASSRGVADTQYF. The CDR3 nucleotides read TGTGCCAGCAGCCGGGGTGTCGCAGATACGCAGTATTTT.

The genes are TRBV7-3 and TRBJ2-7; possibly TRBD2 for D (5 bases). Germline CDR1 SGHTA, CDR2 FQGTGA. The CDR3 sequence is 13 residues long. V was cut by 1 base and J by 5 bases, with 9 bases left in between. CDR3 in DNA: TGTGCCAGCAGCTTAAGGGCCGGGAACGAGCAGTACTTC. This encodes CASSLRAGNEQYF.

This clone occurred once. The CDR3 region has the DNA TGTGCCAGCAGCGGTCAAATTCCGGGACAGGGAGTTGGTGACACTGAAGCTTTCTTT. Its translation is CASSGQIPGQGVGDTEAFF. The chain has TRBV21-1 and TRBJ1-1; TRBD1, the D gene given by the table, was not confirmed from the DNA. TRBV21-1 represents a pseudogene. The CDR3 contains 19 residues.

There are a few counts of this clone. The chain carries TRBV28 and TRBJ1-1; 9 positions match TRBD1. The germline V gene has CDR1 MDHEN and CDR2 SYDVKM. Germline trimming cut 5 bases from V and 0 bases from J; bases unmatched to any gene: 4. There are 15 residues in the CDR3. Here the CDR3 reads CASSIGDRVNTEAFF. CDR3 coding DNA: TGTGCCAGCAGTATTGGGGACAGGGTGAACACTGAAGCTTTCTTT.

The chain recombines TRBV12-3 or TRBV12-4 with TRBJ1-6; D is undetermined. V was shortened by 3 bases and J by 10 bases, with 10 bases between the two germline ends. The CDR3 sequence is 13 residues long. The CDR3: CASSLGVDSPLHF. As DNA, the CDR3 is TGTGCCAGCAGTTTGGGAGTTGACTCACCCCTCCACTTT.

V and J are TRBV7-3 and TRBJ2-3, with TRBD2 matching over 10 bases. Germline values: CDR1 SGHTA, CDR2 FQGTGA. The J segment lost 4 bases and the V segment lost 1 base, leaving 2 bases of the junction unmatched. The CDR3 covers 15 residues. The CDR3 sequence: CASSLNLAGADTQYF. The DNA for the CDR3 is TGTGCCAGCAGCTTAAATCTAGCGGGAGCAGATACGCAGTATTTT.

Written as DNA, the CDR3 is TGCGCCAGCACCCACGCGGACAGGGTCCGACAGCCCCAGCATTTT. Protein product: CASTHADRVRQPQHF. The chain has TRBV10-1 and TRBJ1-5; 8 bases are a match to TRBD1. Trimming removed 7 bases from V and 7 bases from J; junction bases left unmatched: 12. The CDR3 covers 15 residues. Germline values: CDR1 WNHNN, CDR2 SYGVQD (reference sequence).

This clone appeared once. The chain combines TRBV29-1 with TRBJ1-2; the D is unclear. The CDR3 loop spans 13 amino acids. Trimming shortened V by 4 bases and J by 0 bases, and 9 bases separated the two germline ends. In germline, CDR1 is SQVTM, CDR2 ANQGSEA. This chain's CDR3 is CSVGPGSNYGYTF. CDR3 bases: TGCAGCGTTGGTCCGGGTTCTAACTATGGCTACACCTTC.

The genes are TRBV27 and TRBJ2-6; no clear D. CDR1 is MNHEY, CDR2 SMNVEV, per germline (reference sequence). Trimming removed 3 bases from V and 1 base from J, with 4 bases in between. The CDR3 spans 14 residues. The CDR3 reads CASSFGSGANVLTF. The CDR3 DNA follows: TGTGCCAGCAGTTTCGGGTCTGGGGCCAACGTCCTGACTTTC.

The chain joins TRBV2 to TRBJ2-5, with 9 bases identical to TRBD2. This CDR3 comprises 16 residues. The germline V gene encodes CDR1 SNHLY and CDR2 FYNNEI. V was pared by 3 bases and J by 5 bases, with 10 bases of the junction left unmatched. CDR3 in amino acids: CASSEVPSGEGETQYF. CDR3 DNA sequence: TGTGCCAGCAGTGAGGTCCCTAGCGGGGAGGGGGAGACCCAGTACTTC. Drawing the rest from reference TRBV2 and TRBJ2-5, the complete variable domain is EPEVTQTPSHQVTQMGQEVILRCVPISNHLYFYWYRQILGQKVEFLVSFYNNEISEKSEIFDDQFSVERPDGSNFTLKIRSTKLEDSAMYFCASSEVPSGEGETQYFGPGTRLLVL.